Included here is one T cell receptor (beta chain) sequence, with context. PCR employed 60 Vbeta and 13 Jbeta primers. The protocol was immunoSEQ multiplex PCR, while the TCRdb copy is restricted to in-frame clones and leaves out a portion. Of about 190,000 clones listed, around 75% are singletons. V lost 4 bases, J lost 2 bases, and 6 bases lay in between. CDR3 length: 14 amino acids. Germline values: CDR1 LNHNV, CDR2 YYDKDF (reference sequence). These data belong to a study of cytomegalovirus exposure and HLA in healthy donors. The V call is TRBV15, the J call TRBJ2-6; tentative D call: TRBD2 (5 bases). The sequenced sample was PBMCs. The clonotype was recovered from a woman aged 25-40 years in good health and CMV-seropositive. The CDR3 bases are TGTGCCACCAGCAACGGGGCTGGGGCCAACGTCCTGACTTTC. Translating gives CATSNGAGANVLTF.